Following are 11 T cell receptor beta chains from one sample sequenced in a study of cytomegalovirus exposure and HLA in healthy donors. PCR used 60 Vbeta primers and 13 Jbeta primers. Libraries were prepared by immunoSEQ multiplex PCR; TCRdb keeps only in-frame clonotypes and omits some of them. The table records about 150,000 clones, around 79% of them present only once. Sequenced material: PBMCs. These receptors were taken from a woman aged 30 to 39 in good health and CMV-seronegative.

V usage is TRBV4-2 and J usage is TRBJ2-7; the D gene is possibly TRBD1 (6 bases). The germline V gene encodes CDR1 LGHNA and CDR2 YNFKEQ. The germline V and J ends were trimmed by 4 bases and 2 bases, with 12 bases remaining between them. CDR3 length: 14 residues. The CDR3 spells CASSPGQGTYEQYF. The CDR3 DNA follows: TGTGCCAGCAGCCCAGGCCAGGGGACCTACGAGCAGTACTTC.

The chain carries TRBV19 and TRBJ1-4; D remains unclear. This CDR3 spans 15 amino acids. Between the trimmed V and J ends, which lost 3 bases and 4 bases, there was a span of 12 bases. In germline, CDR1 is LNHDA, CDR2 SQIVND (reference sequence). CDR3 sequence reads: CASSIGSKGNEKLFF. CDR3 sequence (DNA): TGTGCCAGTAGTATCGGGAGTAAGGGTAATGAAAAACTGTTTTTT.

This chain uses TRBV2 with TRBJ1-1; possible D gene TRBD1, 5 bases. The V end lost 7 bases, the J end lost 2 bases, and 11 bases lay between the germline ends. The CDR3 has 13 amino acids. Germline lookup yields CDR1 SNHLY and CDR2 FYNNEI. The CDR3 reads CASKGSENTEAFF. The CDR3 bases are TGTGCCAGCAAGGGGTCAGAAAACACTGAAGCTTTCTTT.

The chain recombines TRBV2 with TRBJ2-1; 14 bases are a match to TRBD2. CDR1 is SNHLY, CDR2 FYNNEI, per germline. The CDR3 is made up of 16 amino acids. V was pared by 8 bases and J by 4 bases, with 7 bases of the junction left unmatched. CDR3 DNA sequence: TGTGCCAGCCGGATGGGGACTAGCGGGGGTTACAATGAGCAGTTCTTC. Amino acid sequence: CASRMGTSGGYNEQFF.

J is TRBJ1-2 and V is TRBV27, with a weak D call TRBD1 (6 bases). In germline, CDR1 is MNHEY, CDR2 SMNVEV (reference sequence). V was shortened by 3 bases and J by 14 bases, with 19 bases between the two germline ends. The CDR3 length is 13 residues. The DNA for the CDR3 is TGTGCCAGCAGTTTTTGGGCCGACGGGGGGCAAACCTTC. Its translation is CASSFWADGGQTF.

Details on this clone: The same CDR3 arises from other DNA sequences in this sample as well. CDR3 sequence: CASRGTGGETQYF. CDR3 nucleotide sequence: TGTGCCAGCAGGGGGACAGGGGGTGAGACCCAGTACTTC. V usage is TRBV2 and J usage is TRBJ2-5; 11 bases line up with TRBD1. Trimming cost V 6 bases and J 5 bases; bases outside gene matches: 2. Germline V CDR1 and CDR2: SNHLY, FYNNEI. The CDR3 consists of 13 residues.

V and J are TRBV6-5 and TRBJ1-6; TRBD1 aligns across 10 bases. The CDR3 length is 16 residues. Per germline, CDR1 MNHEY and CDR2 SVGAGI. Trimming took 0 bases from V and 7 from J; bases not matched to a gene: 3. The CDR3 region has the DNA TGTGCCAGCAGTTACTCGACAGGGGGCCTAAATTCACCCCTCCACTTT. This encodes CASSYSTGGLNSPLHF.

The chain recombines TRBV4-3 with TRBJ1-4; TRBD1 matches at 8 bases. The ends lost 0 bases at V and 4 bases at J; junction bases unmatched: 4. The CDR3 has 16 amino acids. CDR1 LGHNA and CDR2 YSLEER come from the germline V gene. CDR3 in DNA: TGCGCCAGCAGCCAAGATACCGGGACAGGTAATGAAAAACTGTTTTTT. This sequence encodes CASSQDTGTGNEKLFF.

The chain recombines TRBV5-4 with TRBJ1-3; possible D gene TRBD1, 5 bases. CDR1 is SGHNT, CDR2 YYREEE, per germline (reference sequence). Trimming removed 0 bases from V and 8 bases from J, with 9 bases in between. CDR3 length equals 13 residues. Written as DNA, the CDR3 is TGTGCCAGCAGCTTGGATGGGGCGGACACCATATATTTT. Encoded protein: CASSLDGADTIYF.

The J gene is TRBJ1-1, the V gene TRBV7-3; D is unclear. Germline V CDR1 and CDR2: SGHTA, FQGTGA. V lost 2 bases and J 8 bases, leaving 12 bases between the germline ends. This CDR3 is 13 amino acids long. CDR3 DNA sequence: TGTGCCAGCAGCTTAGACCACCGGGGAGAAGCTTTCTTT. Translating it yields CASSLDHRGEAFF.

The V call is TRBV27, the J call TRBJ2-7, with 9 positions matching TRBD1. V lost 4 bases to trimming and J lost 3 bases; unmatched junction nucleotides: 7. The CDR3 covers 15 residues. Germline CDR1 reads MNHEY; CDR2 reads SMNVEV (reference sequence). CDR3 amino acids: CASSSPTGGNYEQYF. Here the CDR3 DNA reads TGTGCCAGCAGTTCCCCGACAGGGGGAAACTACGAGCAGTACTTC.